This T cell receptor beta chain was found in a study of CD4 T cells in relation to SARS-CoV-2 and coronaviruses. Before the COVID-19 pandemic, during about 2011-2019, CD4+ T cells were taken from unexposed donors. After less than 11 days of culture, CD4+ T cells were isolated. Sequenced by immunoSEQ multiplex PCR; TCRdb stores in-frame clones only, minus some. Here the sample spans about 17,000 clones, 82% being singletons. Study results and caveats: About 65% of donors had memory CD4+ clonotypes crossrecognizing SARS-CoV-2 and common cold coronavirus spike. Pre-pandemic and post-infection samples never came from the same donor.

Comments on this clone: The antigen is undetermined.

Sample: CD4+ T cells from PBMCs, cultured in vitro. The sequence came from a human donor in good health.

CDR3 DNA sequence: TGTGCCAGCAGCCCGGGACTAGCGGATGAGAACACCGGGGAGCTGTTTTTT. This translates into CASSPGLADENTGELFF. The rearrangement joins TRBV7-9 to TRBJ2-2, with TRBD2 matching over 11 bases. The V segment lost 5 bases and the J segment 1 base; nucleotides outside the gene matches: 6. CDR1 SEHNR and CDR2 FQNEAQ come from the germline V gene (reference sequence). This CDR3 is built from 17 residues.